This record covers a single T cell receptor beta chain. RNA in amounts of roughly 0.5 to 1 ug was reverse transcribed with random hexamers. Amplification of TCR beta CDR3 by immunoSEQ multiplex PCR spanned 54 Vbeta and 13 Jbeta. TCRdb reprocessed the immunoSEQ multiplex PCR reads via MiXCR and lists one record per CDR3 protein. Of about 60,000 distinct CDR3 sequences detected, approximately 96% appear once; the ten largest clones hold 0.56%. Negative isolation yielded the CD8+ and CD4+ T cells, while FACS enriched the TEMRA cells. The source of the sample is a study of CD8 T cells in Susac syndrome. Germline loops: CDR1 SGHAT, CDR2 FQNNGV. This CDR3 spans 13 amino acids. V lost 0 bases to trimming and J lost 1 base, with 3 bases between them.

The rearrangement joins TRBV11-2 to TRBJ1-1; D is undetermined. Sequenced sample: CD8+ T cells from PBMCs. This TCR was recovered from a human donor with multiple sclerosis. The CDR3: CASSLEQNTEAFF. The CDR3 nucleotides read TGTGCCAGCAGCTTAGAGCAGAACACTGAAGCTTTCTTT.